The source of this T cell receptor beta chain is a study of T cell responses to AZD1222 COVID-19 vaccine. Germline V lookup: CDR1 SGHNT, CDR2 YYREEE (reference sequence). V lost 3 bases, J lost 6 bases, and 2 bases stayed unmatched. CDR3 length: 13 residues. Some clones are missing from TCRdb's copy, which holds only in-frame ones; the method was immunoSEQ multiplex PCR. Of around 100,000 clones in the sample, over 75% were seen once. This specimen consisted of peripheral blood, obtained 28 days after the second AZD1222 dose. The receptor was derived from an adult who received the AZD1222 COVID-19 vaccine. V is TRBV5-4 and J is TRBJ2-7; 11 bases are shared with TRBD2. Here the CDR3 reads CASSYLAGGEQYF. DNA for the CDR3: TGTGCCAGCAGCTACCTAGCGGGAGGCGAGCAGTACTTC.